This is a list of T cell receptor beta chains from one sample in a study of control samples from healthy donors and cancer patients. Some clones are missing from TCRdb's copy, which holds only in-frame ones; the method was immunoSEQ multiplex PCR. The sample has just under 150,000 clones, approximately 92% seen once. Sequencing was carried out using blood. The receptors were sampled from a man younger than 45 in good health. Both conserved end residues are part of each CDR3. D genes are given only for firm matches. Clone size is stated in some rows and not others, as once, few, many or a class when expanded.

clone_size: medium-sized
j_call: TRBJ1-2
d_call: .
v_call: TRBV6-5
cdr3_aa: CASSPGYDYGYTF
cdr3_nt: TGTGCCAGCAGTCCAGGGTATGACTATGGCTACACCTTC

clone_size: .
j_call: TRBJ1-2
d_call: TRBD1
v_call: TRBV28
cdr3_aa: CASSSSQGGIYYGYTF
cdr3_nt: TGTGCCAGCAGTTCCTCACAGGGGGGAATTTATTATGGCTACACCTTC

clone_size: .
j_call: TRBJ2-3
d_call: TRBD2
v_call: TRBV5-6
cdr3_aa: CASSFGGAYGDTQYF
cdr3_nt: TGTGCCAGCAGCTTCGGGGGGGCGTATGGAGATACGCAGTATTTT

clone_size: .
j_call: TRBJ1-3
d_call: .
v_call: TRBV9
cdr3_aa: CASSVVDSFSGNTIYF
cdr3_nt: TGTGCCAGCAGCGTAGTCGACAGTTTCTCTGGAAACACCATATATTTT

clone_size: few
j_call: TRBJ2-2
d_call: .
v_call: TRBV9
cdr3_aa: CASSVTVGIRTGELFF
cdr3_nt: TGTGCCAGCAGCGTAACGGTGGGAATTAGAACCGGGGAGCTGTTTTTT

clone_size: once
j_call: TRBJ2-2
d_call: .
v_call: TRBV9
cdr3_aa: CASNRMGTNGELFF
cdr3_nt: TGTGCCAGCAACCGTATGGGGACAAACGGGGAGCTGTTTTTT

clone_size: .
j_call: TRBJ2-3
d_call: TRBD2
v_call: TRBV3-1/TRBV3-2
cdr3_aa: CASSQGGLASGGRTDTQYF
cdr3_nt: TGTGCCAGCAGCCAAGGGGGGCTGGCAAGCGGGGGTCGCACAGATACGCAGTATTTT

clone_size: .
j_call: TRBJ2-1
d_call: .
v_call: TRBV5-1
cdr3_aa: CASSLGQGGNEQFF
cdr3_nt: TGCGCCAGCAGCTTGGGGCAGGGGGGTAATGAGCAGTTCTTC

clone_size: .
j_call: TRBJ2-7
d_call: .
v_call: TRBV7-8
cdr3_aa: CASSLNLKVYEQYF
cdr3_nt: TGTGCCAGCAGCTTAAATCTAAAAGTCTACGAGCAGTACTTC

clone_size: .
j_call: TRBJ1-1
d_call: .
v_call: TRBV5-1
cdr3_aa: CASSLELGNTEAFF
cdr3_nt: TGCGCCAGCAGCTTGGAGTTAGGGAACACTGAAGCTTTCTTT

clone_size: .
j_call: TRBJ2-2
d_call: .
v_call: TRBV7-9
cdr3_aa: CASSGQNTGELFF
cdr3_nt: TGTGCCAGCAGTGGACAAAACACCGGGGAGCTGTTTTTT

clone_size: once
j_call: TRBJ1-2
d_call: .
v_call: TRBV7-2
cdr3_aa: CASSKPQRRDSADGYTF
cdr3_nt: TGTGCCAGCAGCAAACCCCAACGAAGAGACAGCGCTGATGGCTACACCTTC

clone_size: .
j_call: TRBJ1-6
d_call: .
v_call: TRBV5-1
cdr3_aa: CASSLDPGADSPLHF
cdr3_nt: TGCGCCAGCAGCTTGGACCCGGGGGCTGATTCACCCCTCCACTTT

clone_size: .
j_call: TRBJ1-1
d_call: .
v_call: TRBV12-5
cdr3_aa: CASGSPTATEAFF
cdr3_nt: TGTGCTAGTGGTTCGCCCACGGCAACTGAAGCTTTCTTT

clone_size: .
j_call: TRBJ1-2
d_call: .
v_call: TRBV24-1
cdr3_aa: CATSDRGLGGYTF
cdr3_nt: TGTGCCACCAGTGACAGGGGCCTGGGGGGCTACACCTTC

clone_size: .
j_call: TRBJ1-1
d_call: TRBD1
v_call: TRBV7-9
cdr3_aa: CASRPRQGEILGTEAFF
cdr3_nt: TGTGCCAGCAGACCCCGACAGGGGGAGATTTTAGGCACTGAAGCTTTCTTT

clone_size: .
j_call: TRBJ2-7
d_call: .
v_call: TRBV5-8
cdr3_aa: CASSPRTARYEQYF
cdr3_nt: TGTGCCAGCAGCCCCAGGACAGCCCGCTACGAGCAGTACTTC

clone_size: once
j_call: TRBJ1-6
d_call: .
v_call: TRBV5-6
cdr3_aa: CASSLLTSGSYNSPLHF
cdr3_nt: TGTGCCAGCAGCTTGTTGACGTCAGGGTCCTATAATTCACCCCTCCACTTT

clone_size: .
j_call: TRBJ2-1
d_call: TRBD1
v_call: TRBV5-1
cdr3_aa: CASGTGRGASDEQFF
cdr3_nt: TGCGCCAGCGGGACAGGGAGGGGCGCTTCGGATGAGCAGTTCTTC

clone_size: .
j_call: TRBJ1-1
d_call: TRBD1
v_call: TRBV10-3
cdr3_aa: CAISALGQGVNTEAFF
cdr3_nt: TGTGCCATCAGTGCCCTCGGACAGGGTGTGAACACTGAAGCTTTCTTT

clone_size: .
j_call: TRBJ1-1
d_call: .
v_call: TRBV30
cdr3_aa: CALRRDLNTEAFF
cdr3_nt: TGTGCCCTACGCAGGGACCTGAACACTGAAGCTTTCTTT

clone_size: few
j_call: TRBJ2-3
d_call: TRBD1
v_call: TRBV6-6
cdr3_aa: CASSLLTGATDTQYF
cdr3_nt: TGTGCCAGCAGCTTGCTGACAGGGGCCACAGATACGCAGTATTTT

clone_size: .
j_call: TRBJ1-2
d_call: .
v_call: TRBV29-1
cdr3_aa: CSADGYTF
cdr3_nt: TGCAGCGCCGATGGCTACACCTTC

clone_size: once
j_call: TRBJ2-3
d_call: TRBD2
v_call: TRBV7-6
cdr3_aa: CASSWPSGGSSSTDTQYF
cdr3_nt: TGTGCCAGCAGCTGGCCTAGCGGGGGGTCCTCCAGCACAGATACGCAGTATTTT

clone_size: .
j_call: TRBJ2-7
d_call: .
v_call: TRBV10-1
cdr3_aa: CASSDRQGYEQYF
cdr3_nt: TGCGCCAGCAGTGACAGGCAGGGATACGAGCAGTACTTC

clone_size: .
j_call: TRBJ2-5
d_call: .
v_call: TRBV5-5
cdr3_aa: CASSPGAQETQYF
cdr3_nt: TGTGCCAGCAGCCCCGGGGCCCAAGAGACCCAGTACTTC

clone_size: .
j_call: TRBJ1-3
d_call: .
v_call: TRBV7-8
cdr3_aa: CASSLRTSGNTIYF
cdr3_nt: TGTGCCAGCAGCTTGAGGACCTCTGGAAACACCATATATTTT

clone_size: .
j_call: TRBJ2-6
d_call: .
v_call: TRBV19
cdr3_aa: CASSMAGANVLTF
cdr3_nt: TGTGCCAGTAGTATGGCTGGGGCCAACGTCCTGACTTTC